The present T cell receptor beta chain was sequenced within a study of blood T cell repertoires in COVID-19. Study at large: Material from acute and convalescent COVID-19 was sourced from the United States, Italy and Spain. Nucleic acid was either cDNA or gDNA, and it came from T cells, B-cell-depleted T cells, or PBMCs.

Original data processing: Using reference gene primer amplification, nucleated cell counts were estimated. Only in-frame clones appear in the TCRdb table, and some are missing; sequencing was by immunoSEQ multiplex PCR. V and J calls and clone size come straight from that table; D and trimming were deduced from the DNA. The table lists more than 200,000 clones, over 75% of them singletons. Germline V gives CDR1 SGHTA, CDR2 FQGNSA. Deletions cut 1 base from V and 4 bases from J, with 14 bases between. The CDR3 consists of 16 residues. Recruits, aged roughly 18 to 100 years, lived in 24 US areas. This chain uses TRBV7-2 with TRBJ1-3; TRBD1 is a possible D gene (5 bases). The sample comprised PBMCs or T cells enriched from blood (not recorded which). The receptor comes from a man under 40 with acute COVID-19. The CDR3: CASSLVGGVSGNTIYF. The CDR3 DNA sequence: TGTGCCAGCAGCTTAGTCGGGGGAGTTAGCGGAAACACCATATATTTT. The whole variable domain, remainder taken from reference TRBV7-2 and TRBJ1-3, is GAGVSQSPSNKVTEKGKDVELRCDPISGHTALYWYRQSLGQGLEFLIYFQGNSAPDKSGLPSDRFSAERTGGSVSTLTIQRTQQEDSAVYLCASSLVGGVSGNTIYFGEGSWLTVV.